A single sample is the source of the 27 T cell receptor beta chains below, sequenced in a study of PD-1 blockade in classical Hodgkin lymphoma. After autologous stem cell transplantation all patients relapsed, and prior brentuximab vedotin exposure differed between cohorts. TCRdb's copy holds only in-frame clones and misses some; the assay was immunoSEQ multiplex PCR. The sample comprises 50,000 or so clones, approximately 73% of which are singletons, and approximately 15% rests with the top ten. The sequencing used peripheral blood mononuclear cells (PBMCs), collected before the second cycle of nivolumab. The source is a human donor with classical Hodgkin lymphoma.

This clone has more than one count but fewer than ten. This chain joins TRBV6-6 and TRBJ2-7, with a tentative D call TRBD2 (5 bases). In germline, CDR1 is MNHNY, CDR2 SVGAGI (reference sequence). V gave up 0 bases and J gave up 0 bases, with 9 bases separating them. The CDR3 totals 15 residues. DNA for the CDR3: TGTGCCAGCAGTTACTCCGGACGGGGCTCCTACGAGCAGTACTTC. Protein: CASSYSGRGSYEQYF.

This rearrangement joins TRBV19 to TRBJ2-3; no reliable D call. The germline CDR1 and CDR2 sequences are LNHDA and SQIVND (reference sequence). Trimming cost V 9 bases and J 3 bases, with 13 bases left between them. This CDR3 has 13 residues. CDR3 amino acids: CASGPLQTDTQYF. The CDR3 region has the DNA TGTGCCAGCGGTCCCCTGCAAACAGATACGCAGTATTTT.

V usage is TRBV7-2 and J usage is TRBJ1-1, with 7 bases that match TRBD1. Germline V CDR1 and CDR2: SGHTA, FQGNSA. This CDR3 spans 13 amino acids. Unmatched junction bases numbered 5, after V lost 6 bases and J lost 4 bases. The CDR3 coding sequence is TGTGCCAGCAGAGGACAGGTGGGCACTGAAGCTTTCTTT. It is translated as CASRGQVGTEAFF. Based on the CDR3 plus reference TRBV7-2 and TRBJ1-1, the full variable domain is GAGVSQSPSNKVTEKGKDVELRCDPISGHTALYWYRQSLGQGLEFLIYFQGNSAPDKSGLPSDRFSAERTGGSVSTLTIQRTQQEDSAVYLCASRGQVGTEAFFGQGTRLTVV.

As DNA, the CDR3 is TGTGCCTGGAGCGCCTGGGGTTCGGGGGTGAACACTGAAGCTTTCTTT. Its protein product is CAWSAWGSGVNTEAFF. The V call is TRBV30, the J call TRBJ1-1, with D perhaps matching TRBD1 (5 bases). Looked up from germline, CDR1 is GTSNPN and CDR2 is SVGIG (reference sequence). Trimming pared 3 bases from V and 0 bases from J, leaving 17 bases between. The CDR3 has 16 residues.

The genes are TRBV10-3 and TRBJ2-1, with D possibly being TRBD1 (6 bases). Trimming pared 6 bases from V and 5 bases from J, leaving 11 bases between. This CDR3 is 13 amino acids long. The germline gives CDR1 ENHRY, CDR2 SYGVKD. The CDR3 spells CAISGWGHNEQFF. CDR3 nucleotide sequence: TGTGCCATCAGCGGCTGGGGGCACAATGAGCAGTTCTTC.

The chain recombines TRBV5-1 with TRBJ1-3; D remains unclear. This CDR3 spans 14 amino acids. Germline-derived CDR1 and CDR2 are SGHRS and YFSETQ. The ends were cut back, 4 bases at V and 1 base at J, with 9 bases in the middle. The DNA for the CDR3 is TGCGCCAGCAGCGAGAACCTGTCTGGAAACACCATATATTTT. Translating it yields CASSENLSGNTIYF.

The V gene is TRBV14, the J gene TRBJ2-1; D may be TRBD2 (6 bases). Germline CDR1 SGHDN, CDR2 FVKESK. This CDR3 is built from 15 residues. The V and J ends lost 1 base and 2 bases respectively, with 9 bases between them. The DNA of the CDR3 is TGTGCCAGCAGCCAAGGCCTAGCGACCTACAATGAGCAGTTCTTC. The encoded protein is CASSQGLATYNEQFF.

V gene TRBV6-5 combines with J gene TRBJ2-2; tentatively, D is TRBD2 (6 bases). V lost 2 bases, J lost 4 bases, and 11 bases lay in between. The CDR3 is made up of 15 amino acids. CDR1 is MNHEY, CDR2 SVGAGI, per germline. CDR3 region: CASSYGGRGTGELFF. The DNA for the CDR3 is TGTGCCAGCAGTTACGGGGGGAGAGGCACCGGGGAGCTGTTTTTT.

This chain joins TRBV27 and TRBJ2-1; TRBD1 aligns across 7 bases. This CDR3 has 13 amino acids. V shed 4 bases, J shed 7 bases, and the junction held 4 bases outside the gene matches. Germline CDR1 MNHEY, CDR2 SMNVEV (reference sequence). CDR3 region: CASSSRTGNEQFF. DNA of the CDR3: TGTGCCAGCAGTTCCCGGACAGGTAATGAGCAGTTCTTC.

The rearrangement joins TRBV6-5 to TRBJ2-2; no firm D call. Trimming took 3 bases from V and 6 from J, leaving 5 bases between them. This CDR3 spans 12 amino acids. Per the germline V gene, CDR1 is MNHEY and CDR2 is SVGAGI. CDR3 sequence (DNA): TGTGCCAGCAGTTATGCGGCCGGGGAGCTGTTTTTT. This codes for CASSYAAGELFF.

The chain carries TRBV7-8 and TRBJ1-2; the D gene is possibly TRBD1 (6 bases). V was cut by 0 bases and J by 6 bases, with 17 bases left in between. The CDR3 is 16 residues long. Germline V gene lookup returns CDR1 SGHVS and CDR2 FQNEAQ. CDR3 protein: CASSLAPGTPQDGYTF. CDR3 DNA sequence: TGTGCCAGCAGCTTAGCTCCAGGGACACCGCAGGATGGCTACACCTTC.

This clone was recorded once. The chain has TRBV7-7 and TRBJ2-4; perhaps TRBD2 as D (6 bases). V lost 5 bases and J lost 0, with 11 bases in between. The germline V gene has CDR1 SSHAT and CDR2 FNYEAQ (reference sequence). The CDR3 consists of 15 residues. CDR3 protein: CASSTLAIAKNIQYF. The CDR3 coding sequence is TGTGCCAGCAGCACCCTAGCGATAGCCAAAAACATTCAGTACTTC.

A word on this clone: This CDR3 is also generated by other DNA sequences in the sample. V is TRBV7-2 and J is TRBJ2-7, with D unclear. V was shortened by 1 base and J by 2 bases, with 9 bases between the two germline ends. The CDR3 runs to 14 residues. Per germline, CDR1 SGHTA and CDR2 FQGNSA. The CDR3 sequence is CASSLVGGTYEQYF. The CDR3 DNA is TGTGCCAGCAGCTTAGTGGGTGGAACCTACGAGCAGTACTTC. Full variable domain (remainder filled in from reference TRBV7-2 and TRBJ2-7): GAGVSQSPSNKVTEKGKDVELRCDPISGHTALYWYRQSLGQGLEFLIYFQGNSAPDKSGLPSDRFSAERTGGSVSTLTIQRTQQEDSAVYLCASSLVGGTYEQYFGPGTRLTVT.

The rearrangement uses TRBV6-1 and TRBJ2-5, with D possibly being TRBD2 (6 bases). The CDR3 totals 14 residues. Trimming removed 7 bases at V and 9 bases at J, with 21 bases between. Per the germline V gene, CDR1 is MNHNS and CDR2 is SASEGT. The CDR3: CASTTNGGSGAQYF. The CDR3, as DNA: TGTGCCAGCACTACCAACGGTGGGTCGGGGGCCCAGTACTTC.

The rearrangement links TRBV7-2 to TRBJ2-7, with TRBD1 identical over 10 bases. The junction had 6 bases not matched to a gene; V was cut back by 5 bases and J by 2 bases. The CDR3 has 15 amino acids. Germline V CDR1 and CDR2: SGHTA, FQGNSA. CDR3 loop: CASSPSGTGAYEQYF. The CDR3 DNA is TGTGCCAGCAGCCCCTCCGGGACAGGGGCCTACGAGCAGTACTTC.

V and J are TRBV5-1 and TRBJ2-1; TRBD1 matches at 10 bases. V was clipped by 4 bases and J by 4 bases; unmatched bases: 8. Germline V gene lookup returns CDR1 SGHRS and CDR2 YFSETQ. This CDR3 contains 16 residues. The CDR3 loop is CASSPGQGTLYNEQFF. Here the CDR3 DNA reads TGCGCCAGCAGCCCGGGACAGGGGACTCTTTACAATGAGCAGTTCTTC. The entire variable domain, with the rest obtained from reference TRBV5-1 and TRBJ2-1, is as follows: KAGVTQTPRYLIKTRGQQVTLSCSPISGHRSVSWYQQTPGQGLQFLFEYFSETQRNKGNFPGRFSGRQFSNSRSEMNVSTLELGDSALYLCASSPGQGTLYNEQFFGPGTRLTVL.

A few counts support this clone. The V gene is TRBV5-5, the J gene TRBJ2-5; tentatively, D is TRBD1 (6 bases). Between the trimmed V and J ends, which lost 2 bases and 3 bases, there was a span of 11 bases. Per the germline V gene, CDR1 is SGHKS and CDR2 is YYEKEE (reference sequence). The CDR3 is made up of 14 amino acids. This CDR3 reads CASSFRDNKETQYF. The CDR3 DNA is TGTGCCAGCAGCTTCCGGGACAACAAAGAGACCCAGTACTTC.

The CDR3, as DNA: TGTGCCAGCAGCCCCATAGGGAGCTCTGGAAACACCATATATTTT. It specifies CASSPIGSSGNTIYF. The J gene is TRBJ1-3, the V gene TRBV7-2; no clear D. Germline-derived CDR1 and CDR2 are SGHTA and FQGNSA. V lost 5 bases and J 0 bases, leaving 11 bases between the germline ends. The CDR3 length is 15 residues. Complete variable domain (other parts from reference TRBV7-2 and TRBJ1-3): GAGVSQSPSNKVTEKGKDVELRCDPISGHTALYWYRQSLGQGLEFLIYFQGNSAPDKSGLPSDRFSAERTGGSVSTLTIQRTQQEDSAVYLCASSPIGSSGNTIYFGEGSWLTVV.

The CDR3 reads CSAKTSYEQYF. Here the CDR3 DNA reads TGCAGTGCCAAAACCTCCTACGAGCAGTACTTC. V gene TRBV20-1 combines with J gene TRBJ2-7; D not certain. Germline V gene lookup returns CDR1 DFQATT and CDR2 SNEGSKA (reference sequence). Trimming shortened V by 6 bases and J by 0 bases, and 6 bases separated the two germline ends. CDR3 length: 11 residues.

The chain recombines TRBV6-4 with TRBJ2-7; TRBD2 is a possible D gene (5 bases). CDR1 MRHNA and CDR2 SNTAGT come from the germline V gene. The germline V and J ends were trimmed by 3 bases and 7 bases, with 31 bases remaining between them. The CDR3 sequence is 19 residues long. CDR3: CASSEPIGRYKWVLREQYF. The CDR3, as DNA: TGTGCCAGCAGTGAACCGATTGGGAGATACAAATGGGTTCTAAGGGAGCAGTACTTC.

This clone was seen only once. The rearrangement uses TRBV6-4 and TRBJ2-1; 13 bases map to TRBD2. Germline V CDR1 and CDR2: MRHNA, SNTAGT. The CDR3 totals 15 residues. J was trimmed by 6 bases and V by 6 bases; bases with no gene match: 5. The CDR3 protein is CASRKLAGGPNEQFF. The CDR3 DNA sequence: TGTGCCAGCAGGAAACTAGCGGGAGGGCCCAATGAGCAGTTCTTC.

The chain links TRBV7-9 to TRBJ1-1; the D gene is possibly TRBD1 (5 bases). There are 15 residues in the CDR3. Germline-derived CDR1 and CDR2 are SEHNR and FQNEAQ (reference sequence). V was cut by 5 bases and J by 0 bases, with 13 bases left in between. Here the CDR3 reads CASSLGTGMNTEAFF. In DNA form, the CDR3 reads TGTGCCAGCAGCCTCGGGACGGGAATGAACACTGAAGCTTTCTTT.

This chain joins TRBV2 and TRBJ2-1, with 8 bases aligning to TRBD1. The CDR3 extends over 14 amino acids. Germline V CDR1 and CDR2: SNHLY, FYNNEI. J gave up 4 bases and V 7 bases, and 6 bases lay outside the gene matches. DNA of the CDR3: TGTGCCAGCACTACGGACAGGGTGTACAATGAGCAGTTCTTC. This encodes CASTTDRVYNEQFF.

CDR3 in amino acids: CASSQPRDVQSRDTEAFF. In DNA, the CDR3 is TGTGCCAGCAGCCAGCCCCGGGACGTCCAGAGTAGGGACACTGAAGCTTTCTTT. The chain carries TRBV14 and TRBJ1-1, with D possibly TRBD1 on 5 matching bases. The CDR3 sequence is 18 residues long. In germline, CDR1 is SGHDN, CDR2 FVKESK. Trimming shortened V by 3 bases and J by 3 bases, and 23 bases separated the two germline ends.

This chain links TRBV4-3 with TRBJ1-2; the D is unclear. Trimming left V 4 bases short and J 4 bases short, with 16 bases between. Germline CDR1 LGHNA, CDR2 YSLEER. CDR3 length: 15 amino acids. CDR3 DNA: TGCGCCAGCAGCCCCCTACCAGATTCACCCTATGGCTACACCTTC. Amino acids: CASSPLPDSPYGYTF.

In regard to this clone: The sample carries other DNA sequences with the same CDR3. The chain couples TRBV6-5 to TRBJ1-2; D may be TRBD1 (6 bases). V was clipped by 5 bases and J by 5 bases, with 12 bases between them. The CDR3 contains 13 residues. CDR1 is MNHEY and CDR2 is SVGAGI in the germline V gene. The CDR3 reads CASSAQGFYGYTF. The DNA for the CDR3 is TGTGCCAGCAGTGCACAGGGTTTTTATGGCTACACCTTC.

The rearrangement links TRBV4-1 to TRBJ2-3; TRBD2 aligns across 7 bases. Looked up from germline, CDR1 is MGHRA and CDR2 is YSYEKL. CDR3 length: 14 amino acids. V shed 2 bases, J shed 1 base, and the junction held 0 bases outside the gene matches. In DNA form, the CDR3 reads TGCGCCAGCAGCCAACGGGAGGGCACAGATACGCAGTATTTT. Translation: CASSQREGTDTQYF.